This entry features one T cell receptor (beta chain) sequence. Its target is unknown. J was trimmed by 7 bases and V by 6 bases; bases with no gene match: 9. CDR3 length equals 15 residues. Germline V gene lookup returns CDR1 MGHRA and CDR2 YSYEKL. The data originate from a study of cytomegalovirus exposure and HLA in healthy donors. General study points: First-cohort TCR clusters were later found to tend to co-occur in the approximately 120 validation repertoires. The study listed 150 to 200 cytomegalovirus-associated TCR beta chains. The study found most TCR sequences rare, yet found some public TCRs in many donors.

Repertoires were generated with immunoSEQ multiplex PCR, while TCRdb's copy carries only in-frame clones and drops some. The table shows 110,000 to 150,000 clones, with 84% occurring only once. V and J are TRBV4-1 and TRBJ2-2, with 9 bases identical to TRBD1. Sequenced sample: PBMCs. This TCR came from a woman aged 25 to 39 in good health and CMV-seronegative. As DNA, the CDR3 is TGCGCCAGCAGACCGGGACAGGGCTGGGGCGGGGAGCTGTTTTTT. The encoded protein is CASRPGQGWGGELFF.